This TCR beta chain was identified during a study of blood T cell repertoires in COVID-19. Here immunoSEQ multiplex PCR was the method, and the copy in TCRdb shows in-frame clones only, minus some. Of roughly 220,000 clones detected, about 85% appear once; the ten largest clones hold 2.6%. Participant-given clinical history determined each cohort assignment. The sequencing input was PBMCs or T cells enriched from blood (not recorded which). The receptor comes from a woman in her 30s who had recovered from COVID-19.

The CDR3 is CASSFVPGQGADSGNTIYF. The CDR3 nucleotides are TGTGCCAGCAGCTTCGTCCCGGGACAGGGGGCAGATTCTGGAAACACCATATATTTT. The V and J genes are TRBV11-2 and TRBJ1-3; 12 nucleotides agree with TRBD1. CDR3 length: 19 residues. Germline V gives CDR1 SGHAT, CDR2 FQNNGV. J was trimmed by 1 base and V by 3 bases; bases with no gene match: 10. Drawing the rest from reference TRBV11-2 and TRBJ1-3, the complete variable domain is EAGVAQSPRYKIIEKRQSVAFWCNPISGHATLYWYQQILGQGPKLLIQFQNNGVVDDSQLPKDRFSAERLKGVDSTLKIQPAKLEDSAVYLCASSFVPGQGADSGNTIYFGEGSWLTVV.